These 28 T cell receptor beta chains were sequenced from one sample in a study of CXCR3-negative and CXCR3-positive naive CD8 T cells. Findings of the study overall: Naive cells positive for CXCR3 carried more hydrophobic TRB CDR3s than CXCR3-negative ones.

These TCRs' antigens remain unknown. UMI-labeled TRB cDNA libraries were prepared by 5' RACE. Reanalyzing the 5' RACE reads, TCRdb keeps one entry per CDR3 protein, without DNA. This sample lists roughly 110,000 distinct CDR3 sequences; its ten largest clones have over 0.35%. Sequenced input: naive CXCR3+ CD8+ T cells from blood. Subset: CD45RO-CCR7+CD27+CD95- naive CD8+ T cells expressing CXCR3 (TNR3+). The receptors originated from a human donor in good health. Some clones in this sample may be carry-over from other donors' samples.

The CDR3 is CASSSGQPNTEAFF. The J gene is TRBJ1-1, the V gene TRBV7-3; there is no DNA to check the TCRdb D call of TRBD1. The CDR3 is 14 amino acids. Per the germline V gene, CDR1 is SGHTA and CDR2 is FQGTGA. Combining the CDR3 with reference TRBV7-3 and TRBJ1-1 gives the whole variable domain GAGVSQTPSNKVTEKGKYVELRCDPISGHTALYWYRQSLGQGPEFLIYFQGTGAADDSGLPNDRFFAVRPEGSVSTLKIQRTERGDSAVYLCASSSGQPNTEAFFGQGTRLTVV.

This chain joins TRBV29-1 and TRBJ1-2; TCRdb outputs TRBD1, but without DNA this stays unchecked. CDR1 SQVTM and CDR2 ANQGSEA come from the germline V gene. CDR3 size: 14 residues. CDR3 protein: CSTGGGFSGYGYTF.

The V gene is TRBV11-3, the J gene TRBJ2-7; with no DNA, the TCRdb D assignment of TRBD1 cannot be verified. CDR1 and CDR2 (germline): SGHNT, YENEEA. CDR3 size: 13 residues. The CDR3 sequence: CASSLDSGGEQYF. The full variable domain, with the rest looked up from reference TRBV11-3 and TRBJ2-7, is EAGVVQSPRYKIIEKKQPVAFWCNPISGHNTLYWYLQNLGQGPELLIRYENEEAVDDSQLPKDRFSAERLKGVDSTLKIQPAELGDSAVYLCASSLDSGGEQYFGPGTRLTVT.

This chain joins TRBV6-6 and TRBJ1-5. Germline CDR1 is MNHNY and CDR2 is SVGAGI (reference sequence). CDR3 length equals 14 residues. The CDR3 loop is CASSDPPSNQPQHF.

V usage is TRBV29-1 and J usage is TRBJ1-2; TCRdb proposes TRBD1, but this gene call is untestable without DNA. Germline V gene sequence: CDR1 SQVTM, CDR2 ANQGSEA. The CDR3 runs 11 residues. The CDR3 spells CSVAGDDGYTF.

The chain couples TRBV29-1 to TRBJ1-2. This CDR3 is built from 13 residues. The germline CDR1 and CDR2 sequences are SQVTM and ANQGSEA. The CDR3 loop is CSVKGSENYGYTF.

This chain uses TRBV7-2 with TRBJ1-2; TCRdb gives TRBD1 as the D gene, but with no DNA this cannot be confirmed. Germline lookup yields CDR1 SGHTA and CDR2 FQGNSA. CDR3 size: 16 residues. The CDR3: CASSPLLAGGNYGYTF.

The chain couples TRBV19 to TRBJ1-1. The CDR3 length is 13 residues. The germline V gene has CDR1 LNHDA and CDR2 SQIVND (reference sequence). CDR3 in amino acids: CASSTGGITEAFF.

The chain joins TRBV3-1 to TRBJ1-2. The CDR3 contains 13 residues. CDR1 is LGHDT and CDR2 is YNNKEL in the germline V gene (reference sequence). CDR3 protein: CASSQRTQDGYTF.

The chain has TRBV10-2 and TRBJ2-7; TCRdb gives TRBD2 as the D gene, but with no DNA this cannot be confirmed. Germline V CDR1 and CDR2: WSHSY, SAAADI. This CDR3 region has 16 residues. The CDR3 sequence is CASSDPRTSVKGEQYF.

The chain joins TRBV9 to TRBJ2-3. Germline CDR1 reads SGDLS; CDR2 reads YYNGEE. This CDR3 is built from 14 residues. CDR3 region: CASSASGRTDTQYF.

The CDR3 spells CASSQVTGTASTDTQYF. This chain uses TRBV4-1 with TRBJ2-3; TCRdb's D gene call, TRBD1, goes unchecked for lack of DNA. CDR1 is MGHRA, CDR2 YSYEKL, per germline. CDR3 length equals 17 residues.

The rearrangement uses TRBV29-1 and TRBJ1-2. The CDR3 covers 13 residues. Germline loops: CDR1 SQVTM, CDR2 ANQGSEA. The CDR3 loop is CSVEISRRDGYTF.

The rearrangement uses TRBV28 and TRBJ1-4; TCRdb names TRBD1, which stays unverified in the absence of DNA. The CDR3 totals 13 residues. Germline CDR1 and CDR2: MDHEN and SYDVKM. CDR3 residues: CASSSPGSEKLFF. Drawing the rest from reference TRBV28 and TRBJ1-4, the complete variable domain is DVKVTQSSRYLVKRTGEKVFLECVQDMDHENMFWYRQDPGLGLRLIYFSYDVKMKEKGDIPEGYSVSREKKERFSLILESASTNQTSMYLCASSSPGSEKLFFGSGTQLSVL.

This chain joins TRBV6-5 and TRBJ2-3; TCRdb's D call of TRBD1 is untestable without DNA. The germline gives CDR1 MNHEY, CDR2 SVGAGI. The CDR3 has 16 amino acids. CDR3 region: CASSPLPGANTDTQYF.

The chain is built from TRBV7-9 and TRBJ2-2; TCRdb lists TRBD1, though no DNA is available to test this call. The CDR3 is 16 residues long. Germline-derived CDR1 and CDR2 are SEHNR and FQNEAQ (reference sequence). CDR3 sequence: CASSYPGQGNTGELFF. The whole variable domain, filled in from reference TRBV7-9 and TRBJ2-2, reads DTGVSQNPRHKITKRGQNVTFRCDPISEHNRLYWYRQTLGQGPEFLTYFQNEAQLEKSRLLSDRFSAERPKGSFSTLEIQRTEQGDSAMYLCASSYPGQGNTGELFFGEGSRLTVL.

The chain recombines TRBV6-4 with TRBJ2-1; TCRdb proposes TRBD1, but this gene call is untestable without DNA. Germline CDR1 and CDR2: MRHNA and SNTAGT. The CDR3 extends over 16 amino acids. CDR3 sequence reads: CASSDSGGGTQDEQFF.

Here the CDR3 reads CAQAEREITGELFF. The chain is built from TRBV10-1 and TRBJ2-2; TCRdb's D gene call, TRBD2, goes unchecked for lack of DNA. Per the germline V gene, CDR1 is WNHNN and CDR2 is SYGVQD (reference sequence). The CDR3 is 14 amino acids.

This chain connects TRBV7-6 to TRBJ2-2; the TRBD1 assignment by TCRdb is unverifiable without DNA. The CDR3 runs to 13 residues. The V gene's germline CDR1 is SGHVS and CDR2 FNYEAQ. CDR3 in amino acids: CASSLDGGAELFF.

This chain links TRBV29-1 with TRBJ2-3; with no DNA, the TCRdb D assignment of TRBD2 cannot be verified. Germline-derived CDR1 and CDR2 are SQVTM and ANQGSEA. CDR3 length: 13 amino acids. CDR3 loop: CSAHPDSTDTQYF.

The V gene is TRBV4-1, the J gene TRBJ1-6; no DNA is available, so the TRBD1 call from TCRdb remains unchecked. Germline V gives CDR1 MGHRA, CDR2 YSYEKL. The CDR3 covers 18 residues. CDR3 residues: CASSQTVNTGHYNSPLHF.

The V gene is TRBV29-1, the J gene TRBJ1-2; TCRdb gives TRBD1 as the D gene, but with no DNA this cannot be confirmed. This CDR3 is built from 13 residues. The germline V gene encodes CDR1 SQVTM and CDR2 ANQGSEA. The CDR3 is CSAPTGEDYGYTF.

The V call is TRBV19, the J call TRBJ2-1; TCRdb outputs TRBD2, but without DNA this stays unchecked. Looked up from germline, CDR1 is LNHDA and CDR2 is SQIVND (reference sequence). The CDR3 spans 15 residues. CDR3: CASSIKAGIYNEQFF.

The rearrangement joins TRBV29-1 to TRBJ2-1; with no DNA, the TCRdb D assignment of TRBD2 cannot be verified. CDR1 is SQVTM, CDR2 ANQGSEA, per germline. The CDR3 runs 16 residues. The CDR3 sequence: CSVIGLAGGGYNEQFF.

The chain uses TRBV5-6 and TRBJ2-3; TCRdb outputs TRBD2, but without DNA this stays unchecked. The V gene's germline CDR1 is SGHDT and CDR2 YYEEEE. The CDR3 extends over 15 amino acids. The CDR3: CASSFLLGAPDTQYF.

The V and J genes are TRBV5-1 and TRBJ2-2. CDR1 and CDR2 from the germline V gene are SGHRS and YFSETQ. CDR3 size: 15 residues. The CDR3 sequence is CASLPTHPNTGELFF. Variable domain in full (rest from reference TRBV5-1 and TRBJ2-2): KAGVTQTPRYLIKTRGQQVTLSCSPISGHRSVSWYQQTPGQGLQFLFEYFSETQRNKGNFPGRFSGRQFSNSRSEMNVSTLELGDSALYLCASLPTHPNTGELFFGEGSRLTVL.

The rearrangement links TRBV7-2 to TRBJ2-7; the TCRdb call, TRBD2, lacks DNA for checking. The germline CDR1 and CDR2 sequences are SGHTA and FQGNSA. CDR3 length equals 14 residues. The CDR3 is CASSPRGLAHEQYF.

The chain couples TRBV6-2 or TRBV6-3 to TRBJ2-1; the D call from TCRdb, TRBD1, cannot be confirmed without DNA. Per the germline V gene, CDR1 is MNHEY and CDR2 is SVGEGT. CDR3 length: 16 residues. The CDR3 sequence is CASSYEGGSSYNEQFF.